The clone carrying this T cell receptor (beta chain) was picked up many times. Its specificity is unknown. The CDR3 loop spans 16 amino acids. The V gene's germline CDR1 is SGHVS and CDR2 FNYEAQ. V was trimmed by 5 bases and J by 0 bases, leaving 14 bases between them. The data were obtained in a study of T cell repertoires in cytomegalovirus infection. The overall study: Both a matching HLA type and CMV infection were indicated by public TCR beta signatures.

Overall study results and limits: Frequencies of public TCR beta families were cumulated, and this identified carriers of CMV plus the relevant HLA. Ex vivo, HLA-C-restricted CMV-specific TCR beta clonotypes prevailed over the rest of the response.

TCRdb passed the reads through MiXCR, listing each CDR3 protein once. The sample has about 100,000 distinct CDR3 sequences, under 25% seen once. The rearrangement joins TRBV7-6 to TRBJ1-3; no reliable D call. This clonotype was sampled from a human donor in good health (CMV status not recorded). Some clones in this sample may be carry-over from other donors' samples. Material for sequencing was CD8+ T cells from PBMCs. Written as DNA, the CDR3 is TGTGCCAGCAGCCAATGGACGGTAGTCTCTGGAAACACCATATATTTT. Protein sequence: CASSQWTVVSGNTIYF.